These 19 T cell receptor beta chains were all obtained from the same sample, sequenced in a study of radiation and T cells in renal cell carcinoma. Indicated time point: baseline pretreatment blood. Treatment of the sample: 15 Gy SBRT to primary tumor, nephrectomy 4 weeks later. TCRdb's copy holds only in-frame clones and misses some; the assay was immunoSEQ multiplex PCR. This table has about 140,000 clones, approximately 87% appearing once. The starting material was blood, obtained from a patient whose treatment included radiotherapy and nephrectomy. These receptors all stem from a woman aged 45-65 years with renal cell carcinoma.

The chain joins TRBV9 to TRBJ2-5; 9 bases fit TRBD2. CDR3 size: 13 residues. J lost 4 bases, V lost 6 bases, and 4 bases had no gene match. The germline gives CDR1 SGDLS, CDR2 YYNGEE. The CDR3 DNA sequence: TGTGCCAGCACCAGAGCGGGAGGAGAGACCCAGTACTTC. It translates to CASTRAGGETQYF.

This clone appeared once. V and J are TRBV7-2 and TRBJ2-6; D gene ambiguous. Germline V gene sequence: CDR1 SGHTA, CDR2 FQGNSA. Trimming cost V 5 bases and J 0 bases, with 11 bases left between them. The CDR3 is made up of 16 amino acids. The DNA for the CDR3 is TGTGCCAGCAGCCCGGACGGTAGCTCTGGGGCCAACGTCCTGACTTTC. It is translated as CASSPDGSSGANVLTF. The whole variable domain, filled in from reference TRBV7-2 and TRBJ2-6, reads GAGVSQSPSNKVTEKGKDVELRCDPISGHTALYWYRQSLGQGLEFLIYFQGNSAPDKSGLPSDRFSAERTGGSVSTLTIQRTQQEDSAVYLCASSPDGSSGANVLTFGAGSRLTVL.

The V call is TRBV19, the J call TRBJ2-7; D ambiguous. From germline, CDR1 is LNHDA and CDR2 SQIVND (reference sequence). This CDR3 has 13 residues. The V end lost 3 bases, the J end lost 3 bases, and 9 bases lay between the germline ends. The CDR3 spells CASSIGAFYEQYF. The CDR3 DNA sequence: TGTGCCAGTAGTATTGGAGCTTTCTACGAGCAGTACTTC.

There are a few counts of this clone. The chain uses TRBV30 and TRBJ2-1; 7 bases map to TRBD2. Trimming took 1 base from V and 1 from J; bases not matched to a gene: 4. The CDR3 loop spans 15 amino acids. Germline CDR1 and CDR2: GTSNPN and SVGIG (reference sequence). This CDR3 is CAWSGWGGSYNEQFF. For the CDR3, the DNA is TGTGCCTGGAGTGGGTGGGGGGGATCCTACAATGAGCAGTTCTTC.

The chain combines TRBV20-1 with TRBJ1-4; D is unclear. Germline loops: CDR1 DFQATT, CDR2 SNEGSKA (reference sequence). Trimming stripped 4 bases from V and 7 bases from J, with 7 bases between. The CDR3 covers 11 residues. This chain's CDR3 is CSANFGEKLFF. Here the CDR3 DNA reads TGCAGTGCTAATTTCGGTGAAAAACTGTTTTTT.

The V gene is TRBV4-1, the J gene TRBJ1-5; D remains unclear. The CDR3 contains 16 residues. Trimming stripped 0 bases from V and 0 bases from J, with 9 bases between. Germline assignment: CDR1 MGHRA and CDR2 YSYEKL. The CDR3 protein is CASSQDVGYSNQPQHF. The CDR3, as DNA: TGCGCCAGCAGCCAAGATGTCGGTTATAGCAATCAGCCCCAGCATTTT.

The rearrangement joins TRBV11-2 to TRBJ2-6; no reliable D call. Trimming shortened V by 2 bases and J by 0 bases, and 11 bases separated the two germline ends. CDR3 length: 17 amino acids. Per germline, CDR1 SGHAT and CDR2 FQNNGV. CDR3 nucleotides: TGTGCCAGCAGCTTAATGGGTGACACCTCTGGGGCCAACGTCCTGACTTTC. It translates to CASSLMGDTSGANVLTF.

This chain links TRBV4-1 with TRBJ1-1; D gene unclear. Germline lookup yields CDR1 MGHRA and CDR2 YSYEKL. V lost 1 base, J lost 2 bases, and 8 bases lay in between. The CDR3 spans 14 residues. CDR3 residues: CASSQAPGNTEAFF. For the CDR3, the DNA is TGCGCCAGCAGCCAAGCCCCAGGAAACACTGAAGCTTTCTTT.

The chain carries TRBV2 and TRBJ2-7, with a possible D match to TRBD1 (6 bases). This CDR3 has 12 amino acids. Trimming removed 6 bases from V and 4 bases from J, with 10 bases in between. CDR1 and CDR2 from the germline V gene are SNHLY and FYNNEI. DNA of the CDR3: TGTGCCAGCAGGGACAGCACTTACGAGCAGTACTTC. Residues: CASRDSTYEQYF.

V is TRBV6-5 and J is TRBJ1-2, with D possibly matching TRBD1 (5 bases). The CDR3 spans 13 residues. Germline loops: CDR1 MNHEY, CDR2 SVGAGI. With 2 bases removed from V and 6 bases from J, the gap between germline ends came to 10 bases. The CDR3 loop is CASSYPQGDGYTF. Written as DNA, the CDR3 is TGTGCCAGCAGTTACCCGCAGGGAGATGGCTACACCTTC.

The chain uses TRBV19 and TRBJ1-3, with a weak D call TRBD1 (5 bases). CDR3 length equals 15 residues. Trimming pared 7 bases from V and 0 bases from J, leaving 13 bases between. CDR1 is LNHDA, CDR2 SQIVND, per germline (reference sequence). The CDR3: CASKRGLYSGNTIYF. CDR3 DNA: TGTGCCAGTAAGAGGGGCCTCTACTCTGGAAACACCATATATTTT.

The V call is TRBV6-1, the J call TRBJ1-2; TRBD1 matches 9 bases. The CDR3 contains 14 residues. Germline V gives CDR1 MNHNS, CDR2 SASEGT. V lost 5 bases and J lost 7; bases outside the gene matches: 8. The CDR3 DNA reads TGTGCCAGCAGTCCGGGGACAGGGCTTGGTGGCTACACCTTC. Its protein product is CASSPGTGLGGYTF.

The chain recombines TRBV27 with TRBJ1-1; D possibly corresponds to TRBD1 (6 bases). CDR3 length: 13 amino acids. Between the trimmed V and J ends, which lost 6 bases and 4 bases, there was a span of 12 bases. Germline CDR1 and CDR2: MNHEY and SMNVEV (reference sequence). In nucleotides, the CDR3 is TGTGCCAGCAGAAAAGGGGGGGGCACTGAAGCTTTCTTT. Its translation is CASRKGGGTEAFF.

This clone occurred once. This chain links TRBV27 with TRBJ2-7, with 7 bases aligning to TRBD1. Germline V CDR1 and CDR2: MNHEY, SMNVEV (reference sequence). CDR3 length: 15 amino acids. Losses at the gene ends were 0 bases for V and 2 bases for J; bases not matched to a gene: 4. CDR3 coding DNA: TGTGCCAGCAGTTTATCGGGACAGATCGCCTACGAGCAGTACTTC. Amino acid sequence: CASSLSGQIAYEQYF.

In its sample, this clone was seen once. CDR3 loop: CASSYSGGHQETQYF. DNA of the CDR3: TGTGCCAGCAGTTACAGCGGGGGACACCAAGAGACCCAGTACTTC. The chain combines TRBV6-5 with TRBJ2-5; TRBD2 agrees at 8 bases. CDR3 length: 15 residues. The germline V gene encodes CDR1 MNHEY and CDR2 SVGAGI. The V and J ends lost 2 bases and 0 bases, in that order; junction bases with no gene match: 2.

This sequence joins TRBV19 and TRBJ1-4, with D uncertain. The CDR3 totals 14 residues. Germline lookup yields CDR1 LNHDA and CDR2 SQIVND (reference sequence). Trimming stripped 5 bases from V and 4 bases from J, with 11 bases between. The CDR3 nucleotides are TGTGCCAGTAGTGCTACAGTGAATAATGAAAAACTGTTTTTT. It is translated as CASSATVNNEKLFF.

V is TRBV6-1 and J is TRBJ2-3; TRBD1 agrees at 12 bases. This CDR3 has 15 residues. Trimming removed 7 bases from V and 3 bases from J; junction bases left unmatched: 5. The germline V gene has CDR1 MNHNS and CDR2 SASEGT. For the CDR3, the DNA is TGTGCCAGCATTCGGGACAGGGGGCTGACAGATACGCAGTATTTT. This sequence encodes CASIRDRGLTDTQYF.

This rearrangement joins TRBV6-5 to TRBJ2-1; D remains ambiguous. The CDR3 has 12 amino acids. Trimming took 4 bases from V and 6 from J, leaving 7 bases between them. CDR1 and CDR2 (germline): MNHEY, SVGAGI. The CDR3 is CASSSLSNEQFF. CDR3 DNA: TGTGCCAGCAGTTCCTTAAGCAATGAGCAGTTCTTC.

The chain uses TRBV9 and TRBJ2-5; D may match TRBD1 or TRBD2 (5 bases each). The CDR3 extends over 16 amino acids. The germline V gene encodes CDR1 SGDLS and CDR2 YYNGEE. Trimming cost V 0 bases and J 2 bases, with 14 bases left between them. This CDR3 is CASSVAFMGDQETQYF. The CDR3 nucleotides read TGTGCCAGCAGCGTAGCTTTTATGGGGGATCAAGAGACCCAGTACTTC. The full variable domain, rest sourced from reference TRBV9 and TRBJ2-5, is DSGVTQTPKHLITATGQRVTLRCSPRSGDLSVYWYQQSLDQGLQFLIQYYNGEERAKGNILERFSAQQFPDLHSELNLSSLELGDSALYFCASSVAFMGDQETQYFGPGTRLLVL.